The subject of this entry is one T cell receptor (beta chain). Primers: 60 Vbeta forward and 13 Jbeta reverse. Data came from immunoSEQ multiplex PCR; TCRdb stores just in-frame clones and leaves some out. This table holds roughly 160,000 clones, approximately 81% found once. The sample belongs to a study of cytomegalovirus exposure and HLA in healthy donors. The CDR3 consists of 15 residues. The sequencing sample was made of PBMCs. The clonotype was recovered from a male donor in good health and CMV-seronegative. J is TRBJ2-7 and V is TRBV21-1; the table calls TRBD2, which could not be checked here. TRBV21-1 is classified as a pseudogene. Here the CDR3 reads CASSNLRGGSYEQYF. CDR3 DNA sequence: TGTGCCAGCAGCAATTTAAGGGGAGGCTCCTACGAGCAGTACTTC.